Given below is one T cell receptor beta chain in context. Antigen unknown. Germline V gene sequence: CDR1 SGHAT, CDR2 FQNNGV. The CDR3 consists of 16 residues. This entry comes from a study of T cells expressing NK-cell markers. In the study overall: In sorted CD3+CD56+NKG2C+, CD3+CD56+NKG2C- and CD3+CD56-NKG2C+ T cells, TCR beta repertoires were obtained.

TCR beta cDNA was generated via 5'RACE template switching incorporating UMIs. TCRdb reprocessed the 5' RACE reads and keeps a single row for each CDR3 protein, giving no DNA. In all, the sample yields 550,000 to 600,000 distinct CDR3 sequences. General study findings and limits: The share of CD8+ T cells held by dominant NKG2C+ clonotypes was about 1.0-8% in 5 or 6 donors. Whether expanded NKG2C+ T cell clones were HCMV-specific remained unclear.

The sequenced material came from blood T cells: a sorted CD56 or NKG2C T cell subset, CD4+ or CD8+ T cells, or bulk PBMC T cells (not recorded which). The origin of this receptor is a man aged 18 to 29 in good health. The rearrangement links TRBV11-2 to TRBJ2-7; TCRdb's D gene call, TRBD1, goes unchecked for lack of DNA. Here the CDR3 reads CASSLAVLTGDYEQYF.